Each of the 14 T cell receptor beta chains below was sequenced from the same sample in a study of blood T cell repertoires in COVID-19. Some clones are missing from TCRdb's copy, which holds only in-frame ones; the method was immunoSEQ multiplex PCR. The top ten clones hold 16% of a sample with about 120,000 clones, 80% of them seen once. The sequenced sample consisted of peripheral blood. These receptors all stem from a man aged 60 to 69 with active or convalescent COVID-19.

The V and J genes are TRBV28 and TRBJ2-7; D is perhaps TRBD2 (6 bases). The CDR3 has 15 amino acids. Trimming took 5 bases from V and 4 from J, leaving 18 bases between them. The germline gives CDR1 MDHEN, CDR2 SYDVKM. Here the CDR3 DNA reads TGTGCCAGCAGTCGATTAGGAGGGAACGGATACGAGCAGTACTTC. Translation: CASSRLGGNGYEQYF.

This clone was seen only once. The J gene is TRBJ1-2, the V gene TRBV28; 10 nucleotides agree with TRBD1. The ends lost 5 bases at V and 5 bases at J; junction bases unmatched: 8. Germline CDR1 and CDR2: MDHEN and SYDVKM. The CDR3 has 15 residues. The CDR3 DNA sequence: TGTGCCAGCAGTCGCTACGGACAGGGGGAATATGGCTACACCTTC. This codes for CASSRYGQGEYGYTF.

The CDR3 reads CASSRQGARGNQPQHF. DNA for the CDR3: TGCGCCAGCAGTCGACAGGGGGCAAGGGGCAATCAGCCCCAGCATTTT. The chain employs TRBV4-1 and TRBJ1-5; 10 bases are a match to TRBD1. J lost 2 bases, V lost 6 bases, and 7 bases had no gene match. Germline CDR1 is MGHRA and CDR2 is YSYEKL. There are 16 residues in the CDR3.

V and J are TRBV7-2 and TRBJ2-3; the D gene is possibly TRBD1 (6 bases). The CDR3 consists of 13 residues. V was clipped by 5 bases and J by 6 bases, with 12 bases between them. Germline V lookup: CDR1 SGHTA, CDR2 FQGNSA. The CDR3 DNA reads as TGTGCCAGCAGCAACCGACAGGTGGATACGCAGTATTTT. Its protein is CASSNRQVDTQYF.

The CDR3 nucleotides read TGTGCCAGCAGTGTTATGGGGAGTGATTCACCCCTCCACTTT. Protein product: CASSVMGSDSPLHF. V is TRBV2 and J is TRBJ1-6, with unresolved D. The CDR3 has 14 amino acids. The germline V gene encodes CDR1 SNHLY and CDR2 FYNNEI. The ends were cut back, 4 bases at V and 8 bases at J, with 12 bases in the middle.

The genes are TRBV4-3 and TRBJ2-5; a possible D gene is TRBD2 (7 bases). The CDR3 totals 16 residues. The V gene's germline CDR1 is LGHNA and CDR2 YSLEER. Trimming pared 2 bases from V and 9 bases from J, leaving 22 bases between. The DNA of the CDR3 is TGCGCCAGCAGCCAATTGCACAGGGAAGGGGGAGGGGCCCAGTACTTC. Translated: CASSQLHREGGGAQYF.

The chain combines TRBV6-5 with TRBJ1-4; TRBD1 agrees at 9 bases. The J segment lost 0 bases and the V segment lost 6 bases, leaving 2 bases of the junction unmatched. Looked up from germline, CDR1 is MNHEY and CDR2 is SVGAGI. This CDR3 has 15 residues. The CDR3 here is CASRRTGATNEKLFF. CDR3 DNA sequence: TGTGCCAGCAGGAGGACAGGGGCAACTAATGAAAAACTGTTTTTT.

This chain joins TRBV28 and TRBJ2-3; no firm D call. This CDR3 contains 13 residues. The germline V gene has CDR1 MDHEN and CDR2 SYDVKM. Trimming removed 4 bases at V and 7 bases at J, with 12 bases between. The CDR3 nucleotides read TGTGCCAGCAGTTCAAGGCAGCGTAATACGCAGTATTTT. It codes for CASSSRQRNTQYF. The variable domain in full, with the rest retrieved from reference TRBV28 and TRBJ2-3, is DVKVTQSSRYLVKRTGEKVFLECVQDMDHENMFWYRQDPGLGLRLIYFSYDVKMKEKGDIPEGYSVSREKKERFSLILESASTNQTSMYLCASSSRQRNTQYFGPGTRLTVL.

This clone appeared once. The chain employs TRBV5-1 and TRBJ2-2; 7 bases align to TRBD2. J lost 0 bases, V lost 0 bases, and 5 bases had no gene match. This CDR3 spans 17 amino acids. In germline, CDR1 is SGHRS, CDR2 YFSETQ. CDR3 nucleotide sequence: TGCGCCAGCAGCTTGGCCGGGCTAGCGGCGAACACCGGGGAGCTGTTTTTT. Protein: CASSLAGLAANTGELFF. Drawing the rest from reference TRBV5-1 and TRBJ2-2, the complete variable domain is KAGVTQTPRYLIKTRGQQVTLSCSPISGHRSVSWYQQTPGQGLQFLFEYFSETQRNKGNFPGRFSGRQFSNSRSEMNVSTLELGDSALYLCASSLAGLAANTGELFFGEGSRLTVL.

V and J are TRBV6-6 and TRBJ2-1; 12 nucleotides align to TRBD2. In germline, CDR1 is MNHNY, CDR2 SVGAGI (reference sequence). The V segment lost 8 bases and the J segment 8 bases; nucleotides outside the gene matches: 13. CDR3 length: 16 amino acids. The CDR3: CASGLLTSGSGDEQFF. DNA for the CDR3: TGTGCCAGCGGCCTTTTGACTAGCGGGAGTGGGGATGAGCAGTTCTTC.

The chain recombines TRBV5-1 with TRBJ1-4, with D possibly being TRBD1 (6 bases). V was pared by 4 bases and J by 2 bases, with 15 bases between. The CDR3 is made up of 16 amino acids. The germline CDR1 and CDR2 sequences are SGHRS and YFSETQ. The CDR3 region has the DNA TGCGCCAGCAGCCCAGGGGTTGGGGTCACTAATGAAAAACTGTTTTTT. This sequence encodes CASSPGVGVTNEKLFF.

CDR3 nucleotide sequence: TGTGCCAGCTCACCGGGACTAGCGGGAGCGTCTGAGCAGTTCTTC. This translates into CASSPGLAGASEQFF. V usage is TRBV18 and J usage is TRBJ2-1; 14 bases map to TRBD2. The germline V gene encodes CDR1 KGHSH and CDR2 LQKENI. V lost 3 bases and J lost 9; bases outside the gene matches: 4. CDR3 size: 15 residues.

This clone was counted between two and nine times. The V call is TRBV6-4, the J call TRBJ1-2, with 8 bases lining up with TRBD1. Germline CDR1 and CDR2: MRHNA and SNTAGT. This CDR3 region has 16 residues. With 3 bases clipped from V and 4 bases from J, the junction kept 10 bases outside the gene matches. The CDR3 region has the DNA TGTGCCAGCAGTGAGTTCGGGGACAGGCCCGTCTATGGCTACACCTTC. It translates to CASSEFGDRPVYGYTF.

The chain combines TRBV19 with TRBJ2-6; TRBD1 matches at 10 bases. In germline, CDR1 is LNHDA, CDR2 SQIVND (reference sequence). V lost 7 bases, J lost 2 bases, and 8 bases stayed unmatched. The CDR3 runs 17 residues. CDR3 bases: TGTGCCAGTACCGTGACAGGGGGCAAGGCTGGGGCCAACGTCCTGACTTTC. It encodes CASTVTGGKAGANVLTF.